The clone carrying this T cell receptor (beta chain) appeared a single time. This sample is part of a study of blood T cell repertoires in COVID-19. Study-wide context: The analysed material was cDNA or gDNA that came from T cells, B-cell-depleted T cells, or PBMCs.

Trimming cost V 9 bases and J 5 bases, with 11 bases left between them. The CDR3 runs to 12 residues. CDR1 is LNHDA, CDR2 SQIVND, per germline (reference sequence). The assay was immunoSEQ multiplex PCR, and TCRdb's table has in-frame clones only and misses some. In the table there are about 150,000 clones, roughly 72% of which are singletons. What was sequenced was peripheral blood. The clonotype comes from a woman aged 80 or older with acute or convalescent COVID-19. V and J are TRBV19 and TRBJ1-5, with D perhaps TRBD1 (6 bases). The CDR3 region is CASQTGYQPQHF. As DNA, the CDR3 is TGTGCCAGCCAAACAGGGTATCAGCCCCAGCATTTT.